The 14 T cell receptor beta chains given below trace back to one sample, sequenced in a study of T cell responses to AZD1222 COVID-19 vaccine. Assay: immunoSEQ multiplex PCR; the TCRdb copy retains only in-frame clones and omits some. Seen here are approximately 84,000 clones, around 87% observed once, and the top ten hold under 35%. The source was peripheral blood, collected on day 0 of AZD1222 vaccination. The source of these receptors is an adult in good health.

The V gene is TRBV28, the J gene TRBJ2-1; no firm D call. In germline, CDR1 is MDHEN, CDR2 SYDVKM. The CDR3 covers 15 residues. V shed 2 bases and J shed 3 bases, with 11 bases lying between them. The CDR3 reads CASSLGSVHYNEQFF. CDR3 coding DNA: TGTGCCAGCAGTTTAGGGTCAGTTCACTACAATGAGCAGTTCTTC.

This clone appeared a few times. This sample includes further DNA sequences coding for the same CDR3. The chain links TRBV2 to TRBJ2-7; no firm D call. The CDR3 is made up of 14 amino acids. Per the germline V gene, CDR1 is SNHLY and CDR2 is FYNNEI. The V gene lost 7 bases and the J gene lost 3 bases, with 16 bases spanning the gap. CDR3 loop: CASTPGGGSYEQYF. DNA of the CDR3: TGTGCCAGCACCCCCGGCGGCGGAAGCTACGAGCAGTACTTC.

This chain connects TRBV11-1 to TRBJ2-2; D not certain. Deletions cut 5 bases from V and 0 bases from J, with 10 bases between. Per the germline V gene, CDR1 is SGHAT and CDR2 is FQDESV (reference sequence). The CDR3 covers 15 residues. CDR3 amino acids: CASSNTRTNTGELFF. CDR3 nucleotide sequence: TGTGCCAGCAGCAACACGCGGACGAACACCGGGGAGCTGTTTTTT.

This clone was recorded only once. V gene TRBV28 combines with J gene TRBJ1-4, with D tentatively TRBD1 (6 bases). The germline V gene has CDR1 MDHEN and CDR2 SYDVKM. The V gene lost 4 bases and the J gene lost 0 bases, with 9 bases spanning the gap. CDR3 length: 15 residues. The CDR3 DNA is TGTGCCAGCAGTTCTAGGGGGGCAACTAATGAAAAACTGTTTTTT. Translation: CASSSRGATNEKLFF.

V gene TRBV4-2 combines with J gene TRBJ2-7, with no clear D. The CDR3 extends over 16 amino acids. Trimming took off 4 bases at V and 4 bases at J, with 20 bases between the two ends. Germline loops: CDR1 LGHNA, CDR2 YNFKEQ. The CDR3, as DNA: TGTGCCAGCAGCCCATCCTCTAGTGCTCTAGGATACGAGCAGTACTTC. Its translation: CASSPSSSALGYEQYF.

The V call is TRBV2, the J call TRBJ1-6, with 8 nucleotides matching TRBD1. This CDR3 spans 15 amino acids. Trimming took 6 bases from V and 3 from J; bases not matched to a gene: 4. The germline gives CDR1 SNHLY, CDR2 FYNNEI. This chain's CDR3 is CASRGGQVYNSPLHF. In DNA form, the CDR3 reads TGTGCCAGCAGGGGGGGACAGGTCTATAATTCACCCCTCCACTTT.

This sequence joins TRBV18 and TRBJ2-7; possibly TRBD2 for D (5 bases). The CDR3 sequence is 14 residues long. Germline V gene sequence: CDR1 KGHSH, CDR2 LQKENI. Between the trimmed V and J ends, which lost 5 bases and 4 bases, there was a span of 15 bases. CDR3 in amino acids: CASSENLAIYEQYF. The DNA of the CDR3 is TGTGCCAGCTCAGAGAACCTAGCAATATACGAGCAGTACTTC.

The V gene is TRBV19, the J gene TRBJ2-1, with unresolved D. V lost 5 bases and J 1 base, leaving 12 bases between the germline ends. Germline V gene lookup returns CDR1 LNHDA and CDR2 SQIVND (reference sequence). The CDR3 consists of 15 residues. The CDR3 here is CASSFGPQSYNEQFF. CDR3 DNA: TGTGCCAGTAGTTTCGGGCCCCAATCCTACAATGAGCAGTTCTTC. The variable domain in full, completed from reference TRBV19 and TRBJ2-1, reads DGGITQSPKYLFRKEGQNVTLSCEQNLNHDAMYWYRQDPGQGLRLIYYSQIVNDFQKGDIAEGYSVSREKKESFPLTVTSAQKNPTAFYLCASSFGPQSYNEQFFGPGTRLTVL.

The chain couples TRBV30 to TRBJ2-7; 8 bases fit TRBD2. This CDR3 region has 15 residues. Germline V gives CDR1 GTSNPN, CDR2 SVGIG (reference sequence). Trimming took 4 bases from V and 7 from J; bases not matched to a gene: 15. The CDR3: CAWNLGLGSSREQYF. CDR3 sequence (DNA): TGTGCCTGGAATTTGGGACTAGGATCGAGTAGGGAGCAGTACTTC.

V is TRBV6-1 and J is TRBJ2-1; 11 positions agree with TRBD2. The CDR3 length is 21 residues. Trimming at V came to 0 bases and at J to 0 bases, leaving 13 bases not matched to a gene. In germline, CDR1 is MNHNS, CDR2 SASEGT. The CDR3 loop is CASSEARLAGGPLTSYNEQFF. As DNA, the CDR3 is TGTGCCAGCAGTGAAGCGAGGCTAGCGGGAGGACCCTTAACCTCCTACAATGAGCAGTTCTTC.

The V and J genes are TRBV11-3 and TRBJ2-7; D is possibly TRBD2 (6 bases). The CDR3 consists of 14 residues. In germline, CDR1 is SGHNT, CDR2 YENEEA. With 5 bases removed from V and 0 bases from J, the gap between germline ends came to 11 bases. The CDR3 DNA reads TGTGCCAGCAGCCCCCGGGGAGGCTCCTACGAGCAGTACTTC. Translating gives CASSPRGGSYEQYF.

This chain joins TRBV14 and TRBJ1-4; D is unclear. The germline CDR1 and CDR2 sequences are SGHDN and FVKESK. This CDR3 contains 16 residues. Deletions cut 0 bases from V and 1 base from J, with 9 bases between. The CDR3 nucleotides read TGTGCCAGCAGCCAAGAATGGGATGGAACTAATGAAAAACTGTTTTTT. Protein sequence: CASSQEWDGTNEKLFF.

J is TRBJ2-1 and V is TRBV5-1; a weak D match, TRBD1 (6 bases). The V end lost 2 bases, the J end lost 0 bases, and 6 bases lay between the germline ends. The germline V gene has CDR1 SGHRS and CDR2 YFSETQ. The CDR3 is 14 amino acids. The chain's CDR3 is CASSLQGSYNEQFF. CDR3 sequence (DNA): TGCGCCAGCAGCTTACAGGGCTCCTACAATGAGCAGTTCTTC.

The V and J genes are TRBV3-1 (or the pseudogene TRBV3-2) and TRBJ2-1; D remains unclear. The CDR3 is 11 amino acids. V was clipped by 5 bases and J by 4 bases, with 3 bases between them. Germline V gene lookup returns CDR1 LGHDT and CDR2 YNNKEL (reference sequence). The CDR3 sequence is CASSSYNEQFF. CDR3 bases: TGTGCCAGCAGCTCATACAATGAGCAGTTCTTC.